These T cell receptor beta chains were read from a single sample in a study of CD8 T cells in ankylosing spondylitis. MiXCR, applied by TCRdb to the 5' RACE reads, yields one record per CDR3 protein. In the table there are 100,000 to 150,000 distinct CDR3 sequences, around 7% of which are singletons. The sample comprised blood, either unsorted or a sorted T cell fraction (not recorded which). These receptor sequences come from a male donor with ankylosing spondylitis or in good health (not recorded which). Each CDR3 is given with its conserved first and last residue. The D gene is left open where the match is weak. Only part of the rows carry a size: once, few, many, or a class if the clone is expanded.

j_call clone_size d_call v_call cdr3_nt cdr3_aa
TRBJ2-7 many NA TRBV20-1 TGCAGTGCTAGAGATCGCGGTTACGAGCAGTACTTC CSARDRGYEQYF
TRBJ2-5 many NA TRBV7-6 TGTGCCAGCAGCTTATCCACCGGGACGGCTCAAGAGACCCAGTACTTC CASSLSTGTAQETQYF
TRBJ2-7 many TRBD2 TRBV5-1 TGCGCCAGCAGCCGCGGGACTAGCGGGAGTAGCTACGAGCAGTACTTC CASSRGTSGSSYEQYF
TRBJ2-5 NA TRBD1 TRBV20-1 TGCAGTGCTGTGCCGGGACAGGGGAGCGAGACCCAGTACTTC CSAVPGQGSETQYF
TRBJ2-5 many NA TRBV6-1 TGTGCCAGCACCGAATTTATTGGGCTTTTTAGGGAGACCCAGTACTTC CASTEFIGLFRETQYF
TRBJ2-1 many NA TRBV3-1 TGTGCCAGCAGCCCCCAAATGGCACTCTACAATGAGCAGTTCTTC CASSPQMALYNEQFF
TRBJ2-2 many NA TRBV5-5 TGTGCCAGCAGCTCTGACACCGGGGAGCTGTTTTTT CASSSDTGELFF
TRBJ2-7 many NA TRBV5-6 TGTGCCAGCAGCTTAACCGGGACTGGGTCCTACGAGCAGTACTTC CASSLTGTGSYEQYF
TRBJ2-7 many NA TRBV21-1 TGTGCCAGCAGCAAACGGTCGTGGGGGCAGTACTTC CASSKRSWGQYF
TRBJ1-5 many NA TRBV6-2/TRBV6-3 TGTGCCAGCAGTTACCCGGGACACCAGCCCCAGCATTTT CASSYPGHQPQHF
TRBJ2-2 many NA TRBV12-3/TRBV12-4 TGTGCCAGCGGCTCGTTTTCGGCGACCGGGGAGCTGTTTTTT CASGSFSATGELFF
TRBJ1-4 many NA TRBV15 TGTGCCACCAGCAGAGTTGGCGGGACTAATGAAAAACTGTTTTTT CATSRVGGTNEKLFF
TRBJ2-3 many TRBD2 TRBV7-2 TGTGCCAGCAGCCGTAGCGGGCCGACAGATACGCAGTATTTT CASSRSGPTDTQYF
TRBJ2-1 many TRBD2 TRBV5-1 TGCGCCAGCAGCTTGGAGGGTTTAGCGGGAGGGCTAGAGTTCTTC CASSLEGLAGGLEFF
TRBJ2-7 many NA TRBV2 TGTGCCAGCAGTGAAGGGGGGGTTTTCCCGGGCGAGGAGTACTTC CASSEGGVFPGEEYF
TRBJ2-4 many NA TRBV7-2 TGTGCCAGCAGCCCCGCAATTTCAGGGAAAAACATTCAGTACTTC CASSPAISGKNIQYF
TRBJ2-7 many NA TRBV5-1 TGCGCCAGCAGCTTGAGGCCGGGACCCAGATCCTACGAGCAGTACTTC CASSLRPGPRSYEQYF
TRBJ1-6 many NA TRBV3-1 TGTGCCAGCAGCCAAGAACAGGGAAATTCACCCCTCCACTTT CASSQEQGNSPLHF
TRBJ2-5 many TRBD2 TRBV5-1 TGCGCCAGCAGCTTGGAGCGGGGAGAGACCCAGTACTTC CASSLERGETQYF
TRBJ1-2 many NA TRBV5-1 TGCGCCAGCAGCGGTGGACAGCCCAACTATGGCTACACCTTC CASSGGQPNYGYTF
TRBJ1-1 many TRBD1 TRBV5-1 TGCGCCAGCAGCTTGCGGCAGGGGGGACCGAACACTGAAGCTTTCTTT CASSLRQGGPNTEAFF
TRBJ2-3 NA NA TRBV2 TGTGCCAGCAACCACCCGGGACAAGAACAGCATAGCACAGATACGCAGTATTTT CASNHPGQEQHSTDTQYF
TRBJ1-1 many TRBD1 TRBV12-3/TRBV12-4 TGTGCCAGCAGTTGGGGGGACAGGGGTTTAGAGGACACTGAAGCTTTCTTT CASSWGDRGLEDTEAFF
TRBJ1-2 many NA TRBV4-3 TGCGCCAGCAGCCAAGATTTTTCGACATCCCGGTTGAGTGGCTACACCTTC CASSQDFSTSRLSGYTF
TRBJ2-3 many NA TRBV5-1 TGCGCCAGCAGCGTAGACTGGAAGCAGTATTTT CASSVDWKQYF
TRBJ2-1 many NA TRBV5-1 TGCGCCAGCAGCCACGGAAACAATTATGAGCAGTTCTTC CASSHGNNYEQFF
TRBJ2-1 many NA TRBV19 TGTGCCAGTAGTATCGCTACTAGCAGCTACAATGAGCAGTTCTTC CASSIATSSYNEQFF
TRBJ1-2 many NA TRBV10-3 TGTGCCATCAGTGAGTGGACAGTCGGAACGTCAGGGGGCTACACCTTC CAISEWTVGTSGGYTF
TRBJ1-4 many TRBD1 TRBV5-1 TGCGCCAGCAGCTCCAGGGGGGGGGATGAAAAACTGTTTTTT CASSSRGGDEKLFF
TRBJ2-7 few TRBD1 TRBV14 TGTGCCAGCAGCTGGACAGGGGGCTACGAGCAGTACTTC CASSWTGGYEQYF
TRBJ2-5 many NA TRBV7-2 TGTGCCAGCAGCTCAGACTCAGCGGGGACCCAGTACTTC CASSSDSAGTQYF
TRBJ2-5 many NA TRBV24-1 TGTGCCACCAGTGATCCAGGGTCCGCGGAGACCCAGTACTTC CATSDPGSAETQYF
TRBJ2-5 NA NA TRBV18 TGTGCCAGCTCACCCGCAGCGGCTCAAGAGACCCAGTACTTC CASSPAAAQETQYF
TRBJ2-3 many NA TRBV19 TGTGCCAGTAGTGCCTACACAGATACGCAGTATTTT CASSAYTDTQYF
TRBJ1-2 many TRBD1 TRBV12-3/TRBV12-4 TGTGCCAGCAGTCCACAGGGGGCAGATGGCTACACCTTC CASSPQGADGYTF
TRBJ1-3 many NA TRBV12-3/TRBV12-4 TGTGCCAGCAGCCCCGAGGGGCTCTCTGGAAACACCATATATTTT CASSPEGLSGNTIYF
TRBJ2-1 many NA TRBV7-3 TGTGCCAGCAGCTCCCGATCCAGGGGTTCCTACAATGAGCAGTTCTTC CASSSRSRGSYNEQFF